Detailed here is one T cell receptor beta chain. The data were taken from a study of cytomegalovirus exposure and HLA in healthy donors. V trimming: 1 base; J trimming: 3 bases; junction bases outside the gene matches: 7. Germline values: CDR1 SGHDN, CDR2 FVKESK. This CDR3 contains 16 residues. 60 Vbeta and 13 Jbeta primers were used in PCR. The protocol was immunoSEQ multiplex PCR, while the TCRdb copy is restricted to in-frame clones and leaves out a portion. The table lists over 150,000 clones, 65% to 80% of them singletons. Sequenced sample: PBMCs. The chain recombines TRBV14 with TRBJ2-3, with 7 positions matching TRBD1. This receptor was taken from a woman aged 50 to 65 in good health and CMV-seropositive. The CDR3 region has the DNA TGTGCCAGCAGCCAAGTAGGGACAGCCATGACAGATACGCAGTATTTT. It specifies CASSQVGTAMTDTQYF.